These 8 T cell receptor beta chains were all obtained from the same sample, sequenced in a study of control samples from healthy donors and cancer patients. Sequencing was performed with immunoSEQ multiplex PCR; in TCRdb, only in-frame clones are kept and a portion is missing. The repertoire has over 150,000 clones, 90% to 95% of them found once; the top ten carry 4.5% to 6%. The specimen sequenced was blood. The origin of the receptors is a man aged 35 to 55 in good health.

On this clone itself: Additional DNA sequences in this sample encode the identical CDR3. CDR3 region: CASSLGQGDQPQHF. CDR3 DNA: TGCGCCAGCAGCTTGGGACAGGGTGATCAGCCCCAGCATTTT. The V call is TRBV5-1, the J call TRBJ1-5; 7 positions agree with TRBD1. The CDR3 contains 14 residues. Germline values: CDR1 SGHRS, CDR2 YFSETQ. The V and J ends lost 0 bases and 5 bases, in that order; junction bases with no gene match: 2.

The V and J genes are TRBV29-1 and TRBJ2-3; D might be TRBD2 (5 bases). This CDR3 comprises 16 residues. With 0 bases removed from V and 5 bases from J, the gap between germline ends came to 18 bases. Germline V gives CDR1 SQVTM, CDR2 ANQGSEA. CDR3 coding DNA: TGCAGCGTTGAAGAAGGGAGCACCTTCCGTGGAGATACGCAGTATTTT. Encoded protein: CSVEEGSTFRGDTQYF.

This clone was seen once. The chain has TRBV27 and TRBJ1-5; maybe TRBD1 (5 bases). The CDR3 length is 14 residues. Trimming stripped 1 base from V and 7 bases from J, with 11 bases between. The germline gives CDR1 MNHEY, CDR2 SMNVEV (reference sequence). CDR3 nucleotide sequence: TGTGCCAGCAGTTTATTTCAGGGTGGGCAGCCCCAGCATTTT. Protein sequence: CASSLFQGGQPQHF.

V and J are TRBV27 and TRBJ1-1; a weak D match, TRBD1 (6 bases). The CDR3 sequence is 13 residues long. Between the trimmed V and J ends, which lost 5 bases and 8 bases, there was a span of 15 bases. Germline assignment: CDR1 MNHEY and CDR2 SMNVEV (reference sequence). The CDR3 is CASSPRQVSEAFF. DNA for the CDR3: TGTGCCAGCAGTCCCCGACAGGTATCCGAAGCTTTCTTT.

The chain uses TRBV6-5 and TRBJ2-7; D might be TRBD2 (6 bases). Germline CDR1 and CDR2: MNHEY and SVGAGI. V lost 6 bases, J lost 5 bases, and 17 bases lay in between. This CDR3 comprises 14 residues. The CDR3 is CASSQTGGLDEQYF. Written as DNA, the CDR3 is TGTGCCAGCAGCCAAACCGGGGGATTGGACGAGCAGTACTTC.

The rearrangement joins TRBV28 to TRBJ2-3, with TRBD1 identical over 8 bases. This CDR3 region has 15 residues. The germline CDR1 and CDR2 sequences are MDHEN and SYDVKM. V was pared by 5 bases and J by 3 bases, with 7 bases of the junction left unmatched. Here the CDR3 reads CASSQDRGSTDTQYF. Written as DNA, the CDR3 is TGTGCCAGCAGTCAAGACAGGGGATCAACAGATACGCAGTATTTT. Full variable domain (rest looked up from reference TRBV28 and TRBJ2-3): DVKVTQSSRYLVKRTGEKVFLECVQDMDHENMFWYRQDPGLGLRLIYFSYDVKMKEKGDIPEGYSVSREKKERFSLILESASTNQTSMYLCASSQDRGSTDTQYFGPGTRLTVL.

V is TRBV11-1 and J is TRBJ1-1; no clear D. Germline V gene lookup returns CDR1 SGHAT and CDR2 FQDESV (reference sequence). CDR3 length equals 14 residues. Trimming removed 2 bases at V and 5 bases at J, with 12 bases between. CDR3 in amino acids: CASSLNGDWTEAFF. The DNA for the CDR3 is TGTGCCAGCAGCTTAAACGGTGATTGGACTGAAGCTTTCTTT.

Only one count was recorded for this clone. This chain uses TRBV2 with TRBJ1-6; no reliable D call. Trimming stripped 1 base from V and 10 bases from J, with 8 bases between. Per germline, CDR1 SNHLY and CDR2 FYNNEI. The CDR3 is 13 residues long. The CDR3, as DNA: TGTGCCAGCAGTGAAGAGGAAGGCTCACCCCTCCACTTT. Residues: CASSEEEGSPLHF.